Detailed here is one TCR beta chain. What this receptor recognizes is not known. Base qualities are not provided; no much larger clone lies one nucleotide away. The sample belongs to a study of blood T cell repertoires in COVID-19 (dated by TCRdb to the early 2020s). Turning to the overall study: Collaborator samples came from the United States, Italy and Spain and covered acute and convalescent phases of COVID-19. A freely available public database, intended as a resource for researchers studying the immune response to SARS-CoV-2, is where the repertoires were released. The material from the prospective study consisted of cDNA or gDNA derived from T cells, B-cell-depleted T cells, or PBMCs. Where HLA class I and class II types were available, the types were taken from metadata supplied by the sample provider, not from assay-based typing. Nearly every sample came with metadata listing a de-identified subject ID, COVID-19 status, age in years and sex. Subjects who had been exposed to COVID-19, were actively infected with it, or had recovered from it provided the deeply sampled blood TCRbeta repertoires that made up the dataset. Samples were obtained from the ongoing ImmuneRACE study (first 160 participants) and from approximately 1,200 subjects provided by 6 global collaborators.

TCRbeta CDR3 regions were amplified from genomic DNA using the immunoSEQ Assay, a bias-controlled multiplex PCR. The paper's processing steps were these. Nucleated cell counts per sample were estimated from amplification of reference gene primers within the assay. To quantify the absolute abundance of each unique TCRbeta CDR3 rearrangement, sequence reads were collapsed and filtered. Productive Simpson clonality was computed per sample as the square root of Simpson's diversity index over productive rearrangements. In TCRdb, the immuneACCESS table is reduced to in-frame sequences with V and J assigned. These tables do not hold every clone; where another copy was compared, an unresolved V gene accounts for under half, and the others remain unexplained. That table supplies the V and J calls and clone size; D and trimming were determined from the DNA. The sample yields a few hundred thousand clones; around 81% were counted once. The top ten constitute about 4% of the sample.

Collaborating institutions collected whole blood in K2EDTA tubes following their own protocols. For TCRbeta analysis, collaborators shipped samples as frozen whole blood, isolated PBMCs, or DNA extracted from either of those sample types. The junction carries 18 bases between V and J, which are trimmed by 8 bases and 4 bases respectively. The CDR3 sequence holds 14 residues, the cysteine and phenylalanine included. The read is trimmed to its CDR3 DNA, 42 bases read in frame from base 1. Taken from the germline V gene, the CDR1 and CDR2 loops are SNHLY and FYNNEI. Results and caveats for the whole study, not just this receptor: How much clinical and demographic metadata was included differed by source and by participant, and the metadata was provided uncurated.

The source is a woman in her 50s with active or convalescent COVID-19. This chain is built from TRBV2 and TRBJ2-7, and perhaps TRBD2 as D gene, on 6 matching bases. The sequencing input was peripheral blood. The CDR3 region reads CASSRGTETYEQYF. The bases read TGTGCCAGCTCTCGCGGGACCGAGACTTACGAGCAGTACTTC.